The sequence of this T cell receptor beta chain was determined in a study of spatial heterogeneity in lung cancer. Regarding time point: sample taken at primary tumor resection. Frozen PBMC, nontumor lung or tumor provided whole RNA, which was sequenced unsorted. A total of roughly 72 untreated early-stage non-small cell lung cancer patients served as donors. This clonotype was seen a handful of times. Its antigen remains unknown. One entry per CDR3 protein results from TCRdb running MiXCR on the 5' RACE reads. The table lists tens of thousands of distinct CDR3 sequences, around 6.7% of them singletons, with 2.9% in the top ten. Findings and caveats of the study: Blood contained ubiquitous expanded tumor TCRs more at resection than at follow-up.

Between the trimmed V and J ends, which lost 2 bases and 2 bases, there was a span of 8 bases. Germline assignment: CDR1 SGHRS and CDR2 YFSETQ. This CDR3 has 13 residues. The input for sequencing was PBMCs, taken at surgery. The TCR was taken from a female donor with early-stage non-small cell lung cancer. The chain carries TRBV5-1 and TRBJ2-7, with a possible D match to TRBD1 (6 bases). The CDR3 sequence is CASSLDRTYEQYF. For the CDR3, the DNA is TGCGCCAGCAGCTTAGACAGGACCTACGAGCAGTACTTC.